This T cell receptor (beta chain) comes out of a study of fetal regulatory T cell absence and autoimmunity. CDR3 length equals 15 residues. CDR1 is SGHRS, CDR2 YFSETQ, per germline. Trimming removed 2 bases at V and 2 bases at J, with 11 bases between. This was a survey-level run. Clones were read by immunoSEQ multiplex PCR, and TCRdb kept only the in-frame ones, dropping some. Of around 100,000 clones in the sample, about two thirds were seen once. J is TRBJ2-1 and V is TRBV5-1; tentative D call: TRBD2 (6 bases). This receptor was taken from a male donor with IPEX syndrome. Sequenced: pancreas tissue. The CDR3 sequence is CASSFRELPYNEQFF. DNA for the CDR3: TGCGCCAGCAGCTTCCGGGAGCTTCCCTACAATGAGCAGTTCTTC. Full variable domain (remainder filled in from reference TRBV5-1 and TRBJ2-1): KAGVTQTPRYLIKTRGQQVTLSCSPISGHRSVSWYQQTPGQGLQFLFEYFSETQRNKGNFPGRFSGRQFSNSRSEMNVSTLELGDSALYLCASSFRELPYNEQFFGPGTRLTVL.